This TCR beta chain stems from a study of cytomegalovirus exposure and HLA in healthy donors. The PCR used 60 Vbeta and 13 Jbeta primers. The table came from immunoSEQ multiplex PCR; TCRdb's copy has only in-frame clones and leaves some out. The table lists roughly 180,000 clones, 9.5% of them singletons, with approximately 1.4% in the top ten. Findings and caveats of the study: Sequencing probably produced one cluster of sequence variants that were highly shared. A later analysis showed TCR association rates differing by HLA locus, peaking at DRB1 and lowest at HLA-C. Presence/absence results assume similar sequencing depth per donor, which may not hold. The authors listed 164 TCR beta chains as cytomegalovirus-associated.

This clone appeared a few times. Its antigen is not known. V trimming: 2 bases; J trimming: 6 bases; junction bases outside the gene matches: 2. Germline assignment: CDR1 MNHEY and CDR2 SVGAGI. The CDR3 is 16 amino acids. The TCR sequence derives from a woman in her twenties or thirties in good health and CMV-seropositive. This rearrangement joins TRBV6-5 to TRBJ2-3; 16 nucleotides line up with TRBD2. The specimen was PBMCs. The CDR3 sequence: CASSYGTSGRVDTQYF. CDR3 bases: TGTGCCAGCAGTTACGGGACTAGCGGGAGGGTTGATACGCAGTATTTT.